The next 30 T cell receptor beta chains were all read from a single sample in a study of cytomegalovirus exposure and HLA in healthy donors. Use of 60 Vbeta and 13 Jbeta primers characterized the PCR. Generated by immunoSEQ multiplex PCR, the TCRdb table keeps only in-frame clones and is missing some. The profile shows roughly 140,000 clones, roughly 85% of them singletons. The sequenced sample consisted of PBMCs. These receptors were collected from a woman aged 25 to 45 in good health and CMV-seronegative.

This chain links TRBV30 with TRBJ1-1; weak D call: TRBD1 (6 bases). The CDR3 is made up of 13 amino acids. Deletions cut 8 bases from V and 6 bases from J, with 19 bases between. Per germline, CDR1 GTSNPN and CDR2 SVGIG (reference sequence). CDR3 coding DNA: TGTGCCCATGATAGGGGGATAGGCGCTGAAGCTTTCTTT. It codes for CAHDRGIGAEAFF.

The rearrangement links TRBV6-6 to TRBJ1-1, with D possibly TRBD1 on 5 matching bases. The germline gives CDR1 MNHNY, CDR2 SVGAGI (reference sequence). The length of the CDR3 is 14 residues. The germline V and J ends were trimmed by 6 bases and 3 bases, with 14 bases remaining between them. Here the CDR3 DNA reads TGTGCCAGCAGCCAAGAACGACAGCACACTGAAGCTTTCTTT. This encodes CASSQERQHTEAFF.

The table lists this clone with a count of one. V and J are TRBV4-1 and TRBJ1-2, with D maybe TRBD1 (5 bases). V was pared by 2 bases and J by 5 bases, with 9 bases between. The germline gives CDR1 MGHRA, CDR2 YSYEKL. This CDR3 is built from 13 residues. CDR3 loop: CASSQSQGYGYTF. In nucleotides, the CDR3 is TGCGCCAGCAGCCAATCTCAGGGATATGGCTACACCTTC.

The rearrangement joins TRBV27 to TRBJ1-5; D unresolved. V was pared by 5 bases and J by 6 bases, with 8 bases between. Germline CDR1 is MNHEY and CDR2 is SMNVEV (reference sequence). The CDR3 has 12 residues. In DNA, the CDR3 is TGTGCCAGCAGTGCTACCGGTCAGCCCCAGCATTTT. Its protein is CASSATGQPQHF.

This rearrangement joins TRBV5-6 to TRBJ2-1, with TRBD2 matching 9 bases. The CDR3 sequence is 16 residues long. Germline CDR1 reads SGHDT; CDR2 reads YYEEEE. The V segment lost 0 bases and the J segment 4 bases; nucleotides outside the gene matches: 5. The CDR3 is CASSLVGLAGYNEQFF. The DNA of the CDR3 is TGTGCCAGCAGCTTGGTAGGCCTAGCGGGGTACAATGAGCAGTTCTTC.

This chain links TRBV29-1 with TRBJ1-1; perhaps TRBD1 as D (5 bases). The V gene's germline CDR1 is SQVTM and CDR2 ANQGSEA. The CDR3 covers 13 residues. V shed 7 bases and J shed 0 bases, with 12 bases lying between them. The CDR3 loop is CSATDSMNTEAFF. CDR3 in DNA: TGCAGCGCCACTGACAGTATGAACACTGAAGCTTTCTTT.

This clone was seen a single time. J is TRBJ1-4 and V is TRBV2; 7 positions agree with TRBD1. The V gene's germline CDR1 is SNHLY and CDR2 FYNNEI. The ends lost 5 bases at V and 8 bases at J; junction bases unmatched: 11. The CDR3 consists of 15 residues. The CDR3 loop is CASSPTRTGTEKLFF. CDR3 sequence (DNA): TGTGCCAGCAGTCCAACACGGACAGGTACCGAAAAACTGTTTTTT.

This chain uses TRBV5-6 with TRBJ2-7, with 8 bases matching TRBD1. Germline V gives CDR1 SGHDT, CDR2 YYEEEE. The ends lost 0 bases at V and 4 bases at J; junction bases unmatched: 3. The CDR3 consists of 14 residues. CDR3 loop: CASSLEGQGYEQYF. CDR3 bases: TGTGCCAGCAGCTTGGAAGGACAGGGATACGAGCAGTACTTC.

The sample holds one count of this clone. The J gene is TRBJ2-3, the V gene TRBV7-9, with D perhaps TRBD2 (7 bases). CDR3 length equals 13 residues. Between the trimmed V and J ends, which lost 7 bases and 5 bases, there was a span of 13 bases. From germline, CDR1 is SEHNR and CDR2 FQNEAQ (reference sequence). The CDR3 coding sequence is TGTGCCAGCACCGGGGGGCCGGGAGATACGCAGTATTTT. It is translated as CASTGGPGDTQYF.

The J gene is TRBJ1-1, the V gene TRBV2; D is ambiguous. Germline V CDR1 and CDR2: SNHLY, FYNNEI. The ends were cut back, 6 bases at V and 2 bases at J, with 4 bases in the middle. The CDR3 is 11 residues long. The CDR3 DNA reads TGTGCCAGCAGACTAAACACTGAAGCTTTCTTT. Translating gives CASRLNTEAFF.

This clone was detected a few times. The chain couples TRBV4-3 to TRBJ2-4; 7 bases fit TRBD1. This CDR3 comprises 14 residues. V lost 5 bases and J lost 7; bases outside the gene matches: 8. Germline values: CDR1 LGHNA, CDR2 YSLEER. For the CDR3, the DNA is TGCGCCAGCAGCGCTCGACAGGGCAGTAACATTCAGTACTTC. Translating it yields CASSARQGSNIQYF.

J is TRBJ1-3 and V is TRBV5-1; D is ambiguous. This CDR3 contains 17 residues. V was shortened by 1 base and J by 0 bases, with 14 bases between the two germline ends. CDR1 and CDR2 from the germline V gene are SGHRS and YFSETQ. CDR3: CASSLSTNSYSGNTIYF. In DNA, the CDR3 is TGCGCCAGCAGCTTGTCCACGAACTCGTACTCTGGAAACACCATATATTTT. Supplemented by reference TRBV5-1 and TRBJ1-3, the full variable domain reads KAGVTQTPRYLIKTRGQQVTLSCSPISGHRSVSWYQQTPGQGLQFLFEYFSETQRNKGNFPGRFSGRQFSNSRSEMNVSTLELGDSALYLCASSLSTNSYSGNTIYFGEGSWLTVV.

The rearrangement uses TRBV5-6 and TRBJ1-1; tentatively, D is TRBD1 (5 bases). Germline loops: CDR1 SGHDT, CDR2 YYEEEE. V was cut by 7 bases and J by 2 bases, with 15 bases left in between. The CDR3 covers 14 residues. CDR3 sequence reads: CASHPVGGNTEAFF. Written as DNA, the CDR3 is TGTGCCAGCCACCCCGTCGGGGGAAACACTGAAGCTTTCTTT.

The V and J genes are TRBV5-4 and TRBJ2-5, with 8 bases matching TRBD1. V trimming: 2 bases; J trimming: 3 bases; junction bases outside the gene matches: 9. Germline CDR1 is SGHNT and CDR2 is YYREEE (reference sequence). CDR3 length: 16 residues. CDR3 residues: CASSFGQGAYKETQYF. The CDR3 DNA is TGTGCCAGCAGCTTTGGACAGGGCGCCTACAAAGAGACCCAGTACTTC.

The CDR3 spells CASSLSRGLSSYNEQFF. The CDR3 bases are TGCGCCAGCAGCTTGAGCAGAGGACTAAGCTCCTACAATGAGCAGTTCTTC. This rearrangement joins TRBV5-1 to TRBJ2-1; possible D gene TRBD2, 6 bases. This CDR3 is 17 amino acids long. In germline, CDR1 is SGHRS, CDR2 YFSETQ. V was cut by 1 base and J by 0 bases, with 14 bases left in between.

This CDR3 is CASSVGRAGGMWTDTQYF. The CDR3 DNA reads TGTGCCAGCAGCGTAGGGAGGGCAGGGGGTATGTGGACAGATACGCAGTATTTT. The chain joins TRBV9 to TRBJ2-3; TRBD1 is a possible D gene (7 bases). CDR1 SGDLS and CDR2 YYNGEE come from the germline V gene. Deletions cut 0 bases from V and 3 bases from J, with 20 bases between. The CDR3 covers 18 residues.

The gene calls are TRBV5-4 and TRBJ1-5, with D hard to call. V was trimmed by 4 bases and J by 6 bases, leaving 8 bases between them. Germline V CDR1 and CDR2: SGHNT, YYREEE (reference sequence). The CDR3 runs to 12 residues. The CDR3: CASSPLGQPQHF. The DNA for the CDR3 is TGTGCCAGCAGCCCCCTAGGTCAGCCCCAGCATTTT.

This chain uses TRBV5-1 with TRBJ1-1, with 7 nucleotides matching TRBD1. Germline CDR1 reads SGHRS; CDR2 reads YFSETQ. The J segment lost 5 bases and the V segment lost 4 bases, leaving 8 bases of the junction unmatched. The CDR3 runs to 14 residues. The CDR3 nucleotides read TGCGCCAGCAGCAATAGACAGGGCGGAACTGAAGCTTTCTTT. Its translation is CASSNRQGGTEAFF.

The chain's CDR3 is CASSPPGSLGTEAFF. The CDR3 DNA reads as TGTGCCAGCAGCCCTCCGGGGAGCCTGGGGACTGAAGCTTTCTTT. This sequence joins TRBV9 and TRBJ1-1; D is uncertain. CDR3 size: 15 residues. Germline V gene sequence: CDR1 SGDLS, CDR2 YYNGEE. V was trimmed by 4 bases and J by 5 bases, leaving 18 bases between them.

About this clone itself: A read error may account for a junction end that differs from germline. The rearrangement uses TRBV7-7 and TRBJ2-7, with 7 bases identical to TRBD1. CDR1 is SSHAT and CDR2 is FNYEAQ in the germline V gene (reference sequence). CDR3 length: 15 amino acids. This CDR3 is CASSMMDRQSYEQYF. Here the CDR3 DNA reads TGTGCTAGCAGCATGATGGACAGGCAATCCTACGAGCAGTACTTC. Full variable domain (outside the CDR3, taken from reference TRBV7-7 and TRBJ2-7): GAGVSQSPRYKVTKRGQDVTLRCDPISSHATLYWYQQALGQGPEFLTYFNYEAQPDKSGLPSDRFSAERPEGSISTLTIQRTEQRDSAMYRCASSMMDRQSYEQYFGPGTRLTVT.

The chain links TRBV2 to TRBJ1-5; D perhaps matches TRBD1 (6 bases). Trimming shortened V by 4 bases and J by 7 bases, and 14 bases separated the two germline ends. CDR3 length equals 14 residues. Per the germline V gene, CDR1 is SNHLY and CDR2 is FYNNEI. The CDR3 loop is CASSGWTAAQPQHF. The DNA of the CDR3 is TGTGCCAGCAGTGGCTGGACAGCCGCGCAGCCCCAGCATTTT.

The chain has TRBV19 and TRBJ1-6, with 9 bases lining up with TRBD1. CDR1 is LNHDA, CDR2 SQIVND, per germline (reference sequence). This CDR3 is 13 amino acids long. V dropped 6 bases and J dropped 9; count of bases not matched to a gene: 3. The CDR3 sequence is CASRRQGGSPLHF. CDR3 DNA: TGTGCCAGTAGGAGACAGGGGGGTTCACCCCTCCACTTT. The full variable domain, its missing parts supplied by reference TRBV19 and TRBJ1-6, is DGGITQSPKYLFRKEGQNVTLSCEQNLNHDAMYWYRQDPGQGLRLIYYSQIVNDFQKGDIAEGYSVSREKKESFPLTVTSAQKNPTAFYLCASRRQGGSPLHFGNGTRLTVT.

The gene calls are TRBV6-5 and TRBJ1-2, with TRBD1 matching 9 bases. The V and J ends lost 5 bases and 8 bases, in that order; junction bases with no gene match: 12. CDR1 is MNHEY and CDR2 is SVGAGI in the germline V gene. This CDR3 is built from 15 residues. Here the CDR3 reads CASSTTETGGRGYTF. CDR3 bases: TGTGCCAGCAGTACAACCGAGACAGGGGGTCGAGGCTACACCTTC.

This clone was seen a single time. The chain uses TRBV13 and TRBJ1-3; 8 positions agree with TRBD1. CDR3 length: 17 amino acids. CDR1 is PRHDT and CDR2 is FYEKMQ in the germline V gene (reference sequence). V lost 1 base, J lost 4 bases, and 9 bases stayed unmatched. CDR3 loop: CASSLALQGARGNTIYF. The CDR3 coding sequence is TGTGCCAGCAGCTTAGCCCTTCAGGGGGCGCGGGGAAACACCATATATTTT.

CDR3 nucleotide sequence: TGTGCCACCAGCACCGAAACCGGGACAGTACTTAGAAATGAGCAGTTCTTC. Translation: CATSTETGTVLRNEQFF. The chain joins TRBV15 to TRBJ2-1, with TRBD1 matching 7 bases. This CDR3 is built from 17 residues. With 4 bases clipped from V and 7 bases from J, the junction kept 16 bases outside the gene matches. Germline-derived CDR1 and CDR2 are LNHNV and YYDKDF (reference sequence). Filled out from reference TRBV15 and TRBJ2-1, the complete variable domain reads DAMVIQNPRYQVTQFGKPVTLSCSQTLNHNVMYWYQQKSSQAPKLLFHYYDKDFNNEADTPDNFQSRRPNTSFCFLDIRSPGLGDTAMYLCATSTETGTVLRNEQFFGPGTRLTVL.

This clone has just one count. The V gene is TRBV5-5, the J gene TRBJ2-1; TRBD2 matches 8 bases. The CDR3 sequence is 16 residues long. Germline CDR1 and CDR2: SGHKS and YYEKEE (reference sequence). V shed 4 bases and J 2 bases; nucleotides not matched to a gene: 8. The CDR3 here is CASSTQASGPYNEQFF. CDR3 in DNA: TGTGCCAGCAGCACCCAGGCTAGCGGGCCCTACAATGAGCAGTTCTTC.

This clone was observed a handful of times. The gene calls are TRBV2 and TRBJ2-7, with D unclear. Germline V gives CDR1 SNHLY, CDR2 FYNNEI. V was shortened by 3 bases and J by 3 bases, with 9 bases between the two germline ends. The CDR3 contains 13 residues. The CDR3 DNA reads as TGTGCCAGCAGTGAGGAGCGTAGCTACGAGCAGTACTTC. This codes for CASSEERSYEQYF.

The J gene is TRBJ1-2, the V gene TRBV4-2, with D possibly TRBD1 on 5 matching bases. The CDR3 has 17 amino acids. Germline V gene lookup returns CDR1 LGHNA and CDR2 YNFKEQ. Trimming left V 0 bases short and J 2 bases short, with 16 bases between. The CDR3 nucleotides are TGTGCCAGCAGCCAAGATGGCGGAGGGGCGCAGAACTATGGCTACACCTTC. It translates to CASSQDGGGAQNYGYTF.

The chain employs TRBV19 and TRBJ2-6, with 10 bases aligning to TRBD1. Per germline, CDR1 LNHDA and CDR2 SQIVND (reference sequence). The V and J ends lost 6 bases and 1 base, in that order; junction bases with no gene match: 3. The CDR3 is 16 amino acids. The CDR3 is CASRDRGGSGANVLTF. The CDR3 nucleotides read TGTGCCAGTAGGGACAGGGGGGGATCTGGGGCCAACGTCCTGACTTTC.

DNA for the CDR3: TGTGCCAGCAGCCAATCGACAGGGATGGAGGAGACCCAGTACTTC. It codes for CASSQSTGMEETQYF. V usage is TRBV14 and J usage is TRBJ2-5, with 7 nucleotides matching TRBD1. Germline V CDR1 and CDR2: SGHDN, FVKESK. The CDR3 runs 15 residues. Trimming removed 2 bases from V and 5 bases from J; junction bases left unmatched: 8.